Each of the 29 T cell receptor beta chains below was sequenced from the same sample in a study of blood T cell repertoires in COVID-19. The table came from immunoSEQ multiplex PCR; TCRdb's copy has only in-frame clones and leaves some out. The repertoire has about 250,000 clones, around 85% of them found once; the top ten carry 5.1%. The sample taken for sequencing was peripheral blood. These receptors were obtained from a man aged 45 to 65 with active or convalescent COVID-19.

The V call is TRBV7-2, the J call TRBJ1-2; 9 nucleotides match TRBD1. The CDR3 has 15 residues. With 5 bases clipped from V and 4 bases from J, the junction kept 8 bases outside the gene matches. The germline V gene has CDR1 SGHTA and CDR2 FQGNSA. CDR3 sequence (DNA): TGTGCCAGCAGCAAATCCGGGACAGGGATCTATGGCTACACCTTC. It translates to CASSKSGTGIYGYTF.

This chain connects TRBV19 to TRBJ1-1; D is undetermined. The V gene lost 10 bases and the J gene lost 1 base, with 16 bases spanning the gap. The CDR3 runs to 14 residues. CDR1 is LNHDA, CDR2 SQIVND, per germline (reference sequence). CDR3 DNA sequence: TGTGCCACCACTCCACGGGAAACGAACACTGAAGCTTTCTTT. It yields the protein CATTPRETNTEAFF. Full variable domain (outside the CDR3, taken from reference TRBV19 and TRBJ1-1): DGGITQSPKYLFRKEGQNVTLSCEQNLNHDAMYWYRQDPGQGLRLIYYSQIVNDFQKGDIAEGYSVSREKKESFPLTVTSAQKNPTAFYLCATTPRETNTEAFFGQGTRLTVV.

The V and J genes are TRBV5-1 and TRBJ1-2, with a possible D match to TRBD1 (6 bases). Per germline, CDR1 SGHRS and CDR2 YFSETQ. The CDR3 length is 14 residues. Deletions cut 0 bases from V and 8 bases from J, with 14 bases between. In nucleotides, the CDR3 is TGCGCCAGCAGCTTGGAGGGCCAGGGGACCGGCTACACCTTC. Its protein is CASSLEGQGTGYTF.

The chain employs TRBV4-2 and TRBJ2-2; TRBD2 is a possible D gene (5 bases). V was shortened by 0 bases and J by 3 bases, with 11 bases between the two germline ends. From germline, CDR1 is LGHNA and CDR2 YNFKEQ. The CDR3 is made up of 16 amino acids. CDR3 sequence: CASSQDGLAYTGELFF. Here the CDR3 DNA reads TGTGCCAGCAGCCAAGATGGGCTAGCTTACACCGGGGAGCTGTTTTTT.

DNA for the CDR3: TGTGCCAGTAGTATTGACTATGGAATGGAGACAGATACGCAGTATTTT. This gives the protein CASSIDYGMETDTQYF. The gene calls are TRBV19 and TRBJ2-3, with D perhaps TRBD2 (5 bases). Germline V gene sequence: CDR1 LNHDA, CDR2 SQIVND (reference sequence). CDR3 length: 16 amino acids. Trimming removed 3 bases at V and 3 bases at J, with 16 bases between. Supplemented by reference TRBV19 and TRBJ2-3, the full variable domain reads DGGITQSPKYLFRKEGQNVTLSCEQNLNHDAMYWYRQDPGQGLRLIYYSQIVNDFQKGDIAEGYSVSREKKESFPLTVTSAQKNPTAFYLCASSIDYGMETDTQYFGPGTRLTVL.

This chain uses TRBV6-1 with TRBJ1-1; 9 bases line up with TRBD1. CDR3 length equals 18 residues. Germline CDR1 MNHNS, CDR2 SASEGT. With V trimmed by 4 bases and J by 4 bases, 16 bases remained unmatched. The CDR3: CASSATTGTGFYGTEAFF. CDR3 nucleotide sequence: TGTGCCAGCAGTGCCACCACCGGGACAGGGTTTTATGGCACTGAAGCTTTCTTT.

The chain uses TRBV2 and TRBJ2-7; tentative D call: TRBD2 (7 bases). Trimming cost V 10 bases and J 2 bases, with 15 bases left between them. The CDR3 runs 13 residues. Germline V gene lookup returns CDR1 SNHLY and CDR2 FYNNEI. CDR3 residues: CATSRGAAYEQYF. CDR3 coding DNA: TGTGCCACGTCCCGGGGGGCCGCCTACGAGCAGTACTTC.

The chain couples TRBV3-1 (or the pseudogene TRBV3-2) to TRBJ1-1, with 7 bases identical to TRBD1. V lost 1 base, J lost 4 bases, and 6 bases stayed unmatched. The CDR3 length is 15 residues. The germline V gene encodes CDR1 LGHDT and CDR2 YNNKEL (reference sequence). Here the CDR3 reads CASSQGAAGGTEAFF. The CDR3 region has the DNA TGTGCCAGCAGCCAAGGCGCGGCAGGGGGCACTGAAGCTTTCTTT.

This chain links TRBV7-2 with TRBJ1-1; TRBD1 matches at 7 bases. The CDR3 contains 18 residues. V trimming: 5 bases; J trimming: 3 bases; junction bases outside the gene matches: 18. In germline, CDR1 is SGHTA, CDR2 FQGNSA. CDR3 protein: CASSETGISLSIYTEAFF. Written as DNA, the CDR3 is TGTGCCAGCAGCGAGACAGGGATCAGTCTATCCATTTACACTGAAGCTTTCTTT.

This clone was detected a few times. The V gene is TRBV4-1, the J gene TRBJ2-5, with D maybe TRBD1 (6 bases). The CDR3 sequence is 14 residues long. V was clipped by 4 bases and J by 2 bases, with 11 bases between them. Germline V gives CDR1 MGHRA, CDR2 YSYEKL. CDR3 nucleotides: TGCGCCAGCAGCCGGGGGCGGCTTCAAGAGACCCAGTACTTC. It yields the protein CASSRGRLQETQYF.

This clone has only one observation. This rearrangement joins TRBV5-1 to TRBJ2-1; 9 nucleotides line up with TRBD1. The CDR3 covers 16 residues. The V and J ends lost 3 bases and 4 bases, in that order; junction bases with no gene match: 8. Germline V CDR1 and CDR2: SGHRS, YFSETQ. The CDR3 bases are TGCGCCAGCAGCTCCGCCGGGACAGGGCGTTACAATGAGCAGTTCTTC. This translates into CASSSAGTGRYNEQFF.

This clone was detected many times. The rearrangement links TRBV2 to TRBJ1-2, with a tentative D call TRBD1 (6 bases). The CDR3 is made up of 15 amino acids. Germline CDR1 is SNHLY and CDR2 is FYNNEI. The V and J ends lost 5 bases and 5 bases respectively, with 18 bases between them. CDR3 loop: CASSQKRQERYGYTF. CDR3 sequence (DNA): TGTGCCAGCAGTCAAAAAAGACAGGAGCGATATGGCTACACCTTC.

The chain carries TRBV4-1 and TRBJ1-1, with unresolved D. The germline gives CDR1 MGHRA, CDR2 YSYEKL. V was pared by 3 bases and J by 10 bases, with 9 bases between. The CDR3 is 11 residues long. DNA for the CDR3: TGCGCCAGCAGCCAGAACGCGAGAGCTTTCTTT. This sequence encodes CASSQNARAFF.

The chain is built from TRBV28 and TRBJ1-4, with D uncertain. V was shortened by 7 bases and J by 7 bases, with 19 bases between the two germline ends. From germline, CDR1 is MDHEN and CDR2 SYDVKM. This CDR3 is 15 amino acids long. The CDR3: CASTTSTARSEKLFF. The CDR3, as DNA: TGTGCCAGCACAACCTCGACCGCCCGGAGTGAAAAACTGTTTTTT.

V usage is TRBV5-4 and J usage is TRBJ1-5; D unclear. With 0 bases removed from V and 4 bases from J, the gap between germline ends came to 5 bases. CDR1 and CDR2 (germline): SGHNT, YYREEE (reference sequence). This CDR3 region has 13 residues. As DNA, the CDR3 is TGTGCCAGCAGCTTGGACAGTAATCAGCCCCAGCATTTT. Residues: CASSLDSNQPQHF. Full variable domain (missing parts from reference TRBV5-4 and TRBJ1-5): ETGVTQSPTHLIKTRGQQVTLRCSSQSGHNTVSWYQQALGQGPQFIFQYYREEENGRGNFPPRFSGLQFPNYSSELNVNALELDDSALYLCASSLDSNQPQHFGDGTRLSIL.

This clone has only a few counts. The CDR3 coding sequence is TGTGCCAGCACCCCGACAGGGCTTAGCAATCAGCCCCAGCATTTT. Its translation: CASTPTGLSNQPQHF. J is TRBJ1-5 and V is TRBV6-5; TRBD1 matches 7 bases. Germline values: CDR1 MNHEY, CDR2 SVGAGI. The ends lost 7 bases at V and 0 bases at J; junction bases unmatched: 6. The CDR3 extends over 15 amino acids.

The rearrangement uses TRBV6-2 or TRBV6-3 and TRBJ2-3; 8 bases map to TRBD2. This CDR3 is built from 16 residues. J gave up 0 bases and V 6 bases, and 8 bases lay outside the gene matches. Germline CDR1 is MNHEY and CDR2 is SVGEGT. CDR3 region: CASSFWVAGSTDTQYF. The DNA for the CDR3 is TGTGCCAGCAGCTTCTGGGTAGCGGGGAGCACAGATACGCAGTATTTT.

The CDR3 region has the DNA TGTGCCAGCTCACCCTACCTAGAAACAGGGTGGTCAGATACGCAGTATTTT. It encodes CASSPYLETGWSDTQYF. V usage is TRBV18 and J usage is TRBJ2-3, with D possibly TRBD1 on 6 matching bases. This CDR3 region has 17 residues. Germline loops: CDR1 KGHSH, CDR2 LQKENI. V lost 3 bases and J 4 bases, leaving 20 bases between the germline ends.

Note on this clone: An end of the junction does not agree with germline; a read error may underlie this. The CDR3 region has the DNA TGTGCTAGCAGCCCCGGTGGAGGGCACACAGATACGCAGTATTTT. This gives the protein CASSPGGGHTDTQYF. The chain employs TRBV7-7 and TRBJ2-3, with D maybe TRBD2 (6 bases). Germline V gene lookup returns CDR1 SSHAT and CDR2 FNYEAQ (reference sequence). The CDR3 loop spans 15 amino acids. The full variable domain, in which reference TRBV7-7 and TRBJ2-3 provide the parts outside the CDR3, is GAGVSQSPRYKVTKRGQDVTLRCDPISSHATLYWYQQALGQGPEFLTYFNYEAQPDKSGLPSDRFSAERPEGSISTLTIQRTEQRDSAMYRCASSPGGGHTDTQYFGPGTRLTVL.

The chain combines TRBV29-1 with TRBJ2-1; TRBD1 matches 7 bases. CDR3 length equals 15 residues. V lost 3 bases to trimming and J lost 6 bases; unmatched junction nucleotides: 11. Germline CDR1 and CDR2: SQVTM and ANQGSEA. The CDR3 region has the DNA TGCAGCGTTGATCAGGCCAGGGGGTACCGCAATGAGCAGTTCTTC. Its protein is CSVDQARGYRNEQFF.

V gene TRBV3-1 (or the pseudogene TRBV3-2) combines with J gene TRBJ1-2; D gene unclear. V was cut by 1 base and J by 7 bases, with 10 bases left in between. From germline, CDR1 is LGHDT and CDR2 YNNKEL (reference sequence). CDR3 size: 13 residues. CDR3 nucleotides: TGTGCCAGCAGCCAAGCGGGGTGGGCTGGCTACACCTTC. It translates to CASSQAGWAGYTF.

V and J are TRBV15 and TRBJ2-1, with 7 nucleotides matching TRBD2. Germline V CDR1 and CDR2: LNHNV, YYDKDF (reference sequence). Unmatched junction bases numbered 9, after V lost 4 bases and J lost 3 bases. The CDR3 loop spans 16 amino acids. The chain's CDR3 is CATSTRLAGNYNEQFF. The CDR3 region has the DNA TGTGCCACCAGCACCCGATTAGCGGGCAACTACAATGAGCAGTTCTTC.

This clone showed up just once. CDR3 DNA: TGTGCCAGCAGCGTAGTAGGAGGGGCGGGGACGCAGTATTTT. The encoded protein is CASSVVGGAGTQYF. J is TRBJ2-3 and V is TRBV9, with a weak D call TRBD2 (6 bases). The CDR3 has 14 residues. The germline CDR1 and CDR2 sequences are SGDLS and YYNGEE. Trimming took 0 bases from V and 9 from J, leaving 14 bases between them.

Of note for this clone: This may arise from a read error, as a much more abundant clone is one base away. The chain joins TRBV12-3 or TRBV12-4 to TRBJ2-7; 10 nucleotides match TRBD1. The V gene end was trimmed by 6 bases and the J gene end by 5 bases; junction bases not matched to a gene: 4. The CDR3 consists of 13 residues. In DNA, the CDR3 is TGTGCCAGCAGCCTGACAGGGGGCGACGAGCAGTACTTC. Translating it yields CASSLTGGDEQYF.

This clone is a singleton in its sample. V and J are TRBV28 and TRBJ1-4, with 9 bases fitting TRBD1. Germline V CDR1 and CDR2: MDHEN, SYDVKM. CDR3 size: 16 residues. V was clipped by 5 bases and J by 8 bases; unmatched bases: 12. CDR3 nucleotides: TGTGCCAGCAGTCCTTTGGACAGGGGTGATAGGGAAAAACTGTTTTTT. It is translated as CASSPLDRGDREKLFF.

The gene calls are TRBV19 and TRBJ1-1; D not certain. V lost 5 bases to trimming and J lost 1 base, with 11 bases between them. From germline, CDR1 is LNHDA and CDR2 SQIVND (reference sequence). CDR3 length equals 14 residues. CDR3 amino acids: CASSLLEGNTEAFF. The CDR3 region has the DNA TGTGCCAGTAGTCTTCTAGAGGGGAACACTGAAGCTTTCTTT.

The chain has TRBV5-1 and TRBJ2-3; TRBD2 matches 10 bases. The CDR3 extends over 17 amino acids. Losses at the gene ends were 4 bases for V and 0 bases for J; bases not matched to a gene: 8. CDR1 is SGHRS and CDR2 is YFSETQ in the germline V gene. CDR3 nucleotide sequence: TGCGCCAGCAGCCCTGGAACTAGCGGGATTAGCACAGATACGCAGTATTTT. It yields the protein CASSPGTSGISTDTQYF.

The chain combines TRBV30 with TRBJ1-5; no definite D call. The V gene lost 3 bases and the J gene lost 0 bases, with 9 bases spanning the gap. The CDR3 loop spans 14 amino acids. In germline, CDR1 is GTSNPN, CDR2 SVGIG (reference sequence). The CDR3 DNA is TGTGCCTGGAGCCAGGCACTTAGCAATCAGCCCCAGCATTTT. It yields the protein CAWSQALSNQPQHF. The full variable domain, its missing parts supplied by reference TRBV30 and TRBJ1-5, is SQTIHQWPATLVQPVGSPLSLECTVEGTSNPNLYWYRQAAGRGLQLLFYSVGIGQISSEVPQNLSASRPQDRQFILSSKKLLLSDSGFYLCAWSQALSNQPQHFGDGTRLSIL.

The V gene is TRBV27, the J gene TRBJ2-1; 8 nucleotides match TRBD2. CDR1 is MNHEY and CDR2 is SMNVEV in the germline V gene (reference sequence). V was clipped by 5 bases and J by 4 bases; unmatched bases: 7. The CDR3 has 15 amino acids. CDR3 DNA sequence: TGTGCCAGCAGTCTCGGACTAGCAATATACAATGAGCAGTTCTTC. This encodes CASSLGLAIYNEQFF.